One and the same sample provided the 8 T cell receptor beta chains below, sequenced in a study of technical replicates of blood from a few donors. Only in-frame clones appear in the TCRdb table, and some are missing; sequencing was by immunoSEQ multiplex PCR. Of some 15,000 clones in the sample, approximately 88% were seen once. The sample comprised PBMCs. The receptors were gathered from a human donor in good health.

V gene TRBV5-4 combines with J gene TRBJ2-2; TRBD2 agrees at 15 bases. J gave up 1 base and V 5 bases, and 3 bases lay outside the gene matches. Germline CDR1 and CDR2: SGHNT and YYREEE (reference sequence). The CDR3 consists of 17 residues. The DNA of the CDR3 is TGTGCCAGCAGACAGGGACTAGCGGGAGGGAACACCGGGGAGCTGTTTTTT. Its protein is CASRQGLAGGNTGELFF.

CDR3 nucleotide sequence: TGCAGCGTCTCTAGCGGGAGTTTCTACAATGAGCAGTTCTTC. Amino acids: CSVSSGSFYNEQFF. The V gene is TRBV29-1, the J gene TRBJ2-1, with 10 bases aligning to TRBD2. The CDR3 sequence is 14 residues long. Germline assignment: CDR1 SQVTM and CDR2 ANQGSEA. V dropped 6 bases and J dropped 3; count of bases not matched to a gene: 5.

This chain connects TRBV6-1 to TRBJ1-3, with D possibly being TRBD1 (5 bases). Germline loops: CDR1 MNHNS, CDR2 SASEGT. Trimming cost V 7 bases and J 4 bases, with 8 bases left between them. CDR3 length: 12 residues. CDR3 region: CASKQDGNTIYF. The CDR3 region has the DNA TGTGCCAGCAAACAGGACGGAAACACCATATATTTT.

This chain connects TRBV5-1 to TRBJ2-2; 14 nucleotides align to TRBD2. Germline trimming cut 1 base from V and 5 bases from J; bases unmatched to any gene: 10. The germline CDR1 and CDR2 sequences are SGHRS and YFSETQ. The CDR3 extends over 19 amino acids. The CDR3 coding sequence is TGCGCCAGCAGCTTGAGGAGGGGACTAGCGGGAGCGGTAACCGGGGAGCTGTTTTTT. It codes for CASSLRRGLAGAVTGELFF.

The chain uses TRBV19 and TRBJ1-5; a weak D match, TRBD1 (5 bases). The CDR3 runs 15 residues. V was clipped by 3 bases and J by 0 bases, with 9 bases between them. Germline lookup yields CDR1 LNHDA and CDR2 SQIVND (reference sequence). CDR3 in amino acids: CASSMGLGSNQPQHF. The CDR3 DNA is TGTGCCAGTAGTATGGGGCTAGGTAGCAATCAGCCCCAGCATTTT.

This rearrangement joins TRBV4-2 to TRBJ2-2, with 10 bases fitting TRBD2. CDR1 LGHNA and CDR2 YNFKEQ come from the germline V gene. J lost 8 bases, V lost 0 bases, and 6 bases had no gene match. This CDR3 has 16 residues. CDR3 region: CASSQDPSGREGELFF. The CDR3 coding sequence is TGTGCCAGCAGCCAAGATCCTAGCGGGAGAGAGGGGGAGCTGTTTTTT.

The rearrangement joins TRBV6-1 to TRBJ2-7; 10 positions match TRBD1. V lost 9 bases to trimming and J lost 4 bases; unmatched junction nucleotides: 9. CDR3 size: 14 residues. Germline V gene data show CDR1 as MNHNS and CDR2 as SASEGT. The CDR3 spells CASKRDRGGYEQYF. CDR3 nucleotide sequence: TGTGCCAGTAAACGGGACAGGGGCGGGTACGAGCAGTACTTC.

The V gene is TRBV6-4, the J gene TRBJ2-1; 10 bases line up with TRBD2. CDR1 and CDR2 (germline): MRHNA, SNTAGT. After removal of 0 bases from V and 6 bases from J, the junction contained 2 bases not matched to a gene. The length of the CDR3 is 15 residues. The CDR3 DNA sequence: TGTGCCAGCAGTGACTCGGTAGCGGGAGGCAATGAGCAGTTCTTC. Its protein is CASSDSVAGGNEQFF.